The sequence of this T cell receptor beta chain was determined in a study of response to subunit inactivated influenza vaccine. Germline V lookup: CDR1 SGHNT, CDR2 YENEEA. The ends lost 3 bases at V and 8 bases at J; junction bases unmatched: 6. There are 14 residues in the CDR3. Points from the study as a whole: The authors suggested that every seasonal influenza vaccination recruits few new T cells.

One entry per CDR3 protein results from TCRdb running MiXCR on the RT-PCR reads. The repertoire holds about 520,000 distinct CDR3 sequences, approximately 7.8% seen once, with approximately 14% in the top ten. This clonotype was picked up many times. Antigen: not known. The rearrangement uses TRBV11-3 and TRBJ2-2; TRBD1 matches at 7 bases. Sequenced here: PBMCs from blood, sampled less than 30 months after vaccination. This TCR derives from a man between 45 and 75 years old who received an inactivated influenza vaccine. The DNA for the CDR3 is TGTGCCAGCAGCTTCTCACAGGGGCTAGGGGAGCTGTTTTTT. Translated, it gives CASSFSQGLGELFF.